This T cell receptor (beta chain) stems from a study of control samples from healthy donors and cancer patients. Measured with immunoSEQ multiplex PCR; TCRdb has only the in-frame clones, and not every one. This sample has around 110,000 clones, with 93% found just once. The CDR3 extends over 14 amino acids. J was trimmed by 3 bases and V by 5 bases; bases with no gene match: 2. CDR1 MDHEN and CDR2 SYDVKM come from the germline V gene. The sequence came from a man aged 30 to 45 in good health. The chain has TRBV28 and TRBJ2-2, with 8 bases identical to TRBD1. The sample consisted of blood. The chain's CDR3 is CASSKDRDTGELFF. The CDR3 DNA reads TGTGCCAGCAGTAAGGACAGGGACACCGGGGAGCTGTTTTTT.